This is a list of T cell receptor beta chains from one sample in a study of blood T cells in healthy people across ages. TCRdb reprocessed the 5' RACE reads via MiXCR and lists one record per CDR3 protein. This sample has about 1,800,000 distinct CDR3 sequences, with roughly 27% found just once. Input material: blood. These receptors were taken from a woman aged 30 to 39 in good health. CDR3s include the opening cysteine and the closing phenylalanine or tryptophan. Fields, in order: clone size, D gene, J gene, V gene, CDR3 protein. D genes are given only for firm matches. Clone size is not always given. Where it is, it says once, few, many or a class for expanded clones.

clone_size: many
d_call: TRBD2
j_call: .
v_call: TRBV12-3/TRBV12-4
cdr3_aa: CASSPGTSGTQYF

clone_size: many
d_call: TRBD2
j_call: TRBJ2-1
v_call: TRBV28
cdr3_aa: CASSLGLEERNEQFF

clone_size: .
d_call: TRBD2
j_call: TRBJ2-3
v_call: TRBV20-1
cdr3_aa: CSAREGLAGVRDTQYF

clone_size: .
d_call: .
j_call: TRBJ2-1
v_call: TRBV6-5
cdr3_aa: CASSYVFRAGLFF

clone_size: .
d_call: .
j_call: TRBJ2-3
v_call: TRBV28
cdr3_aa: CASTSRDPTSRPDTQYF

clone_size: .
d_call: TRBD2
j_call: TRBJ2-3
v_call: TRBV5-6
cdr3_aa: CASSLETSGFTDTQYF

clone_size: .
d_call: .
j_call: TRBJ2-3
v_call: TRBV2
cdr3_aa: CASVMGLGPDTQYF

clone_size: .
d_call: TRBD1
j_call: TRBJ2-5
v_call: TRBV30
cdr3_aa: CAWDRVGETQYF

clone_size: .
d_call: .
j_call: TRBJ1-1
v_call: TRBV5-1
cdr3_aa: CASSLQSASVNTEAFF

clone_size: .
d_call: .
j_call: TRBJ2-1
v_call: TRBV7-6
cdr3_aa: CASSSNKLMGTPYNEQFF

clone_size: .
d_call: .
j_call: TRBJ2-5
v_call: TRBV12-3/TRBV12-4
cdr3_aa: CASSLGRRDSQETQYF